This passage covers 10 T cell receptor beta chains from one sample sequenced in a study of blood T cell repertoires in COVID-19. Here immunoSEQ multiplex PCR was the method, and the copy in TCRdb shows in-frame clones only, minus some. The table includes around 60,000 clones, around four fifths detected once. Sequencing was carried out using peripheral blood. These receptor sequences come from a man aged 65-85 years with acute or convalescent COVID-19.

The chain is built from TRBV7-9 and TRBJ2-6, with D tentatively TRBD1 (5 bases). The CDR3 loop spans 15 amino acids. V lost 5 bases and J 6 bases, leaving 14 bases between the germline ends. Germline V gives CDR1 SEHNR, CDR2 FQNEAQ (reference sequence). The CDR3 nucleotides read TGTGCCAGCAGCCCCCAGGGTCTCGCGGCCAACGTCCTGACTTTC. Translation: CASSPQGLAANVLTF.

The V gene is TRBV18, the J gene TRBJ1-2; D may be TRBD1 (6 bases). CDR1 is KGHSH, CDR2 LQKENI, per germline. The CDR3 has 14 residues. V lost 2 bases and J lost 6, with 13 bases in between. Here the CDR3 DNA reads TGTGCCAGCTCACCAAGCCAGGGGAGGGATGGCTACACCTTC. Translation: CASSPSQGRDGYTF.

This chain joins TRBV6-5 and TRBJ2-4, with D tentatively TRBD1 (6 bases). This CDR3 spans 15 amino acids. V lost 0 bases to trimming and J lost 3 bases, with 9 bases between them. Germline V gene data show CDR1 as MNHEY and CDR2 as SVGAGI. The CDR3 nucleotides read TGTGCCAGCAGTTACTCTTGGGGGCGCAAAAACATTCAGTACTTC. Translated, it gives CASSYSWGRKNIQYF.

The V call is TRBV27, the J call TRBJ2-5; D might be TRBD2 (7 bases). Germline V gene sequence: CDR1 MNHEY, CDR2 SMNVEV (reference sequence). Trimming pared 4 bases from V and 4 bases from J, leaving 19 bases between. This CDR3 is built from 16 residues. DNA for the CDR3: TGTGCCAGCAGTTCCACTAGGGGGGGCGGGGGAGAGACCCAGTACTTC. Translation gives CASSSTRGGGGETQYF.

J is TRBJ1-2 and V is TRBV10-1; 7 nucleotides align to TRBD1. The ends lost 0 bases at V and 4 bases at J; junction bases unmatched: 8. The CDR3 extends over 16 amino acids. Looked up from germline, CDR1 is WNHNN and CDR2 is SYGVQD (reference sequence). CDR3 sequence: CASSESRGPHGYGYTF. CDR3 sequence (DNA): TGCGCCAGCAGTGAGTCGAGGGGGCCCCATGGCTATGGCTACACCTTC.

This clone appeared once. For the CDR3, the DNA is TGTGCCAGCAACCAAGGACAGAGCAACGCGGGGGGCAATCAGCCCCAGCATTTT. Its translation: CASNQGQSNAGGNQPQHF. The chain carries TRBV21-1 and TRBJ1-5. TRBV21-1 has pseudogene status. The CDR3 extends over 18 amino acids.

The chain joins TRBV19 to TRBJ1-6; no reliable D call. The CDR3 runs to 14 residues. Germline V gives CDR1 LNHDA, CDR2 SQIVND (reference sequence). The V gene lost 11 bases and the J gene lost 2 bases, with 13 bases spanning the gap. The CDR3 spells CAVGEATYNSPLHF. In nucleotides, the CDR3 is TGTGCCGTCGGGGAGGCAACCTATAATTCACCCCTCCACTTT. The full variable domain, in which reference TRBV19 and TRBJ1-6 provide the parts outside the CDR3, is DGGITQSPKYLFRKEGQNVTLSCEQNLNHDAMYWYRQDPGQGLRLIYYSQIVNDFQKGDIAEGYSVSREKKESFPLTVTSAQKNPTAFYLCAVGEATYNSPLHFGNGTRLTVT.

The rearrangement links TRBV3-1 (or the pseudogene TRBV3-2) to TRBJ2-7; 7 nucleotides align to TRBD1. V shed 6 bases and J 5 bases; nucleotides not matched to a gene: 16. CDR1 is LGHDT and CDR2 is YNNKEL in the germline V gene (reference sequence). The CDR3 consists of 16 residues. This chain's CDR3 is CASSRQNLQGSHEQYF. DNA for the CDR3: TGTGCCAGCAGTCGCCAGAACCTACAGGGGTCCCACGAGCAGTACTTC.

The J gene is TRBJ1-2, the V gene TRBV29-1; no clear D. The CDR3 has 14 residues. V gave up 3 bases and J gave up 8 bases, with 19 bases separating them. Looked up from germline, CDR1 is SQVTM and CDR2 is ANQGSEA. In DNA, the CDR3 is TGCAGCGTTGAGGCTGTCCCGAGGTCGGTCGGCTACACCTTC. It specifies CSVEAVPRSVGYTF.

The chain couples TRBV28 to TRBJ1-1; D unresolved. In germline, CDR1 is MDHEN, CDR2 SYDVKM. Between the trimmed V and J ends, which lost 10 bases and 0 bases, there was a span of 12 bases. CDR3 length: 13 amino acids. For the CDR3, the DNA is TGTGCCACCATGCGAGGGTTGAACACTGAAGCTTTCTTT. It codes for CATMRGLNTEAFF.